The rows below give T cell receptor beta chains drawn from one sample of a study of T cell repertoires in cytomegalovirus infection. MiXCR, run by TCRdb on the reads, gives a single entry per CDR3 protein. The repertoire holds approximately 700,000 distinct CDR3 sequences, with approximately 34% as singletons. Specimen: PBMCs. These receptor sequences come from a human donor in good health (CMV status not recorded). Some clones in this sample may be carry-over from other donors' samples. CDR3s include the opening cysteine and the closing phenylalanine or tryptophan. D genes are given only for firm matches. Rows give clone size only sometimes, using once, few, many, or a class for an expanded clone.

V: TRBV7-9; J: TRBJ2-1; size: NA; D: TRBD2; length: 17; CDR3: CASSSPKGLAENNEQFF; DNA: TGTGCCAGCAGCTCGCCTAAGGGACTAGCGGAAAACAATGAGCAGTTCTTC
V: TRBV7-6; J: TRBJ2-5; size: many; D: NA; length: 16; CDR3: CASSLRSGDWGETQYF; DNA: TGTGCCAGCAGCTTACGGTCCGGAGACTGGGGAGAGACCCAGTACTTC
V: TRBV10-3; J: TRBJ1-3; size: NA; D: NA; length: 17; CDR3: CAISGNTGGEGGNTIYF; DNA: TGTGCCATCAGCGGAAATACCGGGGGCGAGGGTGGAAACACCATATATTTT
V: TRBV20-1; J: TRBJ2-1; size: NA; D: TRBD2; length: 15; CDR3: CSASRRGGSYNEQFF; DNA: TGCAGTGCTAGTCGGCGGGGGGGCTCCTACAATGAGCAGTTCTTC
V: TRBV4-2; J: TRBJ2-1; size: NA; D: TRBD1; length: 16; CDR3: CASSQARDRAYNEQFF; DNA: TGTGCCAGCAGCCAAGCACGGGACAGGGCGTACAATGAGCAGTTCTTC
V: TRBV10-3; J: TRBJ2-2; size: NA; D: NA; length: 13; CDR3: CATGIANTGELFF; DNA: TGTGCCACGGGAATCGCGAACACCGGGGAGCTGTTTTTT
V: TRBV7-9; J: TRBJ1-2; size: few; D: NA; length: 18; CDR3: CASSTVPGTDLVNYGYTF; DNA: TGTGCCAGCAGCACCGTCCCCGGGACGGATCTTGTTAACTATGGCTACACCTTC
V: TRBV6-6; J: TRBJ1-5; size: NA; D: TRBD1; length: 13; CDR3: CASSADRVQPQHF; DNA: TGTGCCAGCAGTGCGGACAGGGTTCAGCCCCAGCATTTT
V: TRBV5-1; J: TRBJ2-7; size: NA; D: TRBD2; length: 16; CDR3: CASSLAAGLANYEQYF; DNA: TGCGCCAGCAGCTTGGCTGCAGGACTAGCCAACTACGAGCAGTACTTC
V: TRBV6-8; J: TRBJ1-5; size: NA; D: NA; length: 13; CDR3: CASRQGYNQPQHF; DNA: TGTGCCAGCAGACAGGGTTACAACCAGCCCCAGCATTTT
V: TRBV5-1; J: TRBJ2-5; size: NA; D: TRBD2; length: 15; CDR3: CASSLERGPRETQYF; DNA: TGCGCCAGCAGCTTGGAGCGGGGGCCTCGGGAGACCCAGTACTTC
V: TRBV15; J: TRBJ1-6; size: NA; D: NA; length: 15; CDR3: CATSDGGGLPSPLHF; DNA: TGTGCCACGAGCGATGGGGGGGGATTACCATCACCCCTCCACTTT
V: TRBV2; J: TRBJ1-3; size: once; D: NA; length: 15; CDR3: CASSGTDARGNTIYF; DNA: TGTGCCAGCAGTGGGACAGACGCCCGTGGAAACACCATATATTTT
V: TRBV15; J: TRBJ2-5; size: NA; D: TRBD1; length: 15; CDR3: CATSSHSQGQETQYF; DNA: TGTGCCACCAGCTCACATTCACAGGGGCAAGAGACCCAGTACTTC
V: TRBV12-5; J: TRBJ1-2; size: few; D: NA; length: 13; CDR3: CASGSPGGYGYTF; DNA: TGTGCTAGTGGTTCCCCGGGGGGGTACGGCTACACCTTC
V: TRBV19; J: TRBJ1-5; size: NA; D: NA; length: 12; CDR3: CASRSCTQPQHF; DNA: TGTGCCAGTAGGAGCTGCACTCAGCCCCAGCATTTT
V: TRBV12-3/TRBV12-4; J: TRBJ1-4; size: NA; D: NA; length: 15; CDR3: CASRKTWGPNEKLFF; DNA: TGTGCCAGCAGGAAGACGTGGGGGCCTAATGAAAAACTGTTTTTT
V: TRBV9; J: TRBJ2-3; size: NA; D: TRBD2; length: 12; CDR3: CASSVLADGQYF; DNA: TGTGCCAGCAGCGTTCTAGCGGATGGGCAGTATTTT
V: TRBV6-6; J: TRBJ1-1; size: NA; D: NA; length: 17; CDR3: CASRYSIRLVMNTEAFF; DNA: TGTGCCAGCAGGTACTCGATACGATTGGTTATGAACACTGAAGCTTTCTTT
V: TRBV7-6; J: TRBJ2-2; size: NA; D: TRBD2; length: 18; CDR3: CASSLRGKLAENTGELFF; DNA: TGTGCCAGCAGCTTAAGGGGGAAACTAGCGGAGAACACCGGGGAGCTGTTTTTT
V: TRBV12-3/TRBV12-4; J: TRBJ2-7; size: NA; D: NA; length: 16; CDR3: CASRTAGRPGDHEQSF; DNA: TGTGCCAGCAGGACCGCCGGACGGCCGGGAGATCACGAGCAGTCCTTC
V: TRBV10-3; J: TRBJ2-3; size: NA; D: TRBD2; length: 15; CDR3: CAISYTSGGADTQYF; DNA: TGTGCCATCAGCTACACTAGCGGGGGGGCAGATACGCAGTATTTT
V: TRBV19; J: TRBJ2-6; size: NA; D: NA; length: 15; CDR3: CASSTAGSGANVLTF; DNA: TGTGCCAGTAGTACAGCAGGGTCTGGGGCCAACGTCCTGACTTTC
V: TRBV7-2; J: TRBJ2-1; size: many; D: NA; length: 16; CDR3: CASSLRALSSYNEQFF; DNA: TGTGCCAGCAGCTTAAGGGCGCTGAGCTCCTACAATGAGCAGTTCTTC
V: TRBV6-1; J: TRBJ1-6; size: few; D: TRBD1; length: 15; CDR3: CASNSLGTANSPLHF; DNA: TGTGCCAGCAACTCACTCGGGACAGCTAATTCACCCCTCCACTTT
V: TRBV28; J: TRBJ2-1; size: many; D: TRBD2; length: 16; CDR3: CASSPLAGVGYNEQFF; DNA: TGTGCCAGCAGTCCCCTAGCGGGAGTAGGTTACAATGAGCAGTTCTTC
V: TRBV29-1; J: TRBJ2-5; size: NA; D: NA; length: 16; CDR3: CSVQTWTAEGGETQYF; DNA: TGCAGCGTCCAAACCTGGACAGCAGAGGGTGGAGAGACCCAGTACTTC
V: TRBV29-1; J: TRBJ1-1; size: NA; D: NA; length: 14; CDR3: CSADSGDGDTEAFF; DNA: TGCAGCGCCGACTCCGGAGATGGGGACACTGAAGCTTTCTTT
V: TRBV7-8; J: TRBJ2-7; size: many; D: NA; length: 15; CDR3: CASSLARFDPDEQYF; DNA: TGTGCCAGCAGCTTAGCGCGTTTTGACCCAGACGAGCAGTACTTC
V: TRBV18; J: TRBJ1-4; size: once; D: NA; length: 12; CDR3: CASSRANEKLFF; DNA: TGTGCCAGCTCACGCGCGAATGAAAAACTGTTTTTT
V: TRBV10-3; J: TRBJ2-2; size: few; D: TRBD2; length: 15; CDR3: CAITKTSGNTGELFF; DNA: TGTGCCATCACAAAGACTAGCGGAAACACCGGGGAGCTGTTTTTT
V: TRBV12-3/TRBV12-4; J: TRBJ2-1; size: NA; D: NA; length: 14; CDR3: CASSLRASFNEQFF; DNA: TGTGCCAGCAGTTTAAGAGCTAGTTTCAATGAGCAGTTCTTC
V: TRBV7-2; J: TRBJ1-1; size: few; D: NA; length: 18; CDR3: CASSLALTVRSRNTEAFF; DNA: TGTGCCAGCAGCTTAGCCCTCACGGTTCGGTCACGGAACACTGAAGCTTTCTTT
V: TRBV5-4; J: TRBJ2-1; size: NA; D: NA; length: 14; CDR3: CASSAPDNPARQFF; DNA: TGTGCCAGCAGCGCCCCAGACAACCCCGCAAGACAGTTCTTC
V: TRBV6-2/TRBV6-3; J: TRBJ1-1; size: few; D: NA; length: 16; CDR3: CASSYSTFGFETEAFF; DNA: TGTGCCAGCAGTTACTCGACCTTCGGGTTTGAGACTGAAGCTTTCTTT
V: TRBV7-6; J: TRBJ2-2; size: few; D: NA; length: 14; CDR3: CASTPSLNTGELFF; DNA: TGTGCTAGCACCCCTAGCTTAAACACCGGGGAGCTGTTTTTT
V: TRBV7-2; J: TRBJ1-1; size: many; D: NA; length: 13; CDR3: CASKGRVATEAFF; DNA: TGTGCCAGCAAAGGGAGGGTTGCCACTGAAGCTTTCTTT
V: TRBV5-1; J: TRBJ2-5; size: few; D: NA; length: 15; CDR3: CASSLAGLLEETQYF; DNA: TGCGCCAGCAGCTTGGCCGGGTTATTGGAAGAGACCCAGTACTTC
V: TRBV28; J: TRBJ1-5; size: NA; D: TRBD1; length: 14; CDR3: CASRAGQDHQPQHF; DNA: TGTGCCAGCAGGGCCGGACAGGACCATCAGCCCCAGCATTTT
V: TRBV20-1; J: TRBJ2-7; size: NA; D: TRBD1; length: 15; CDR3: CSAGRGTGRNYEQYF; DNA: TGCAGTGCTGGCCGGGGGACAGGGAGAAACTACGAGCAGTACTTC
V: TRBV28; J: TRBJ1-1; size: few; D: TRBD1; length: 16; CDR3: CASSSPGQGVTTEAFF; DNA: TGTGCCAGCAGTTCCCCGGGACAGGGAGTGACCACTGAAGCTTTCTTT
V: TRBV6-8; J: TRBJ2-2; size: NA; D: NA; length: 15; CDR3: CASSVRQVNTGELFF; DNA: TGTGCCAGCAGTGTACGTCAGGTGAACACCGGGGAGCTGTTTTTT
V: TRBV4-1; J: TRBJ1-3; size: NA; D: NA; length: 16; CDR3: CASSQDEVDSGNTIYF; DNA: TGCGCCAGCAGCCAAGATGAGGTGGACTCTGGAAACACCATATATTTT
V: TRBV7-2; J: TRBJ1-1; size: many; D: TRBD1; length: 15; CDR3: CASSLGGQENTEAFF; DNA: TGTGCCAGCAGCTTAGGGGGACAGGAGAACACTGAAGCTTTCTTT
V: TRBV7-2; J: TRBJ1-6; size: NA; D: NA; length: 15; CDR3: CASSYGRGANSPLHF; DNA: TGTGCCAGCAGCTATGGACGGGGGGCTAATTCACCCCTCCACTTT
V: TRBV12-3/TRBV12-4; J: TRBJ1-1; size: many; D: NA; length: 12; CDR3: CASSLAGPEAFF; DNA: TGTGCCAGCAGTTTAGCAGGGCCGGAAGCTTTCTTT
V: TRBV20-1; J: TRBJ2-7; size: once; D: TRBD1; length: 14; CDR3: CSARVQGVKNERYF; DNA: TGCAGTGCTAGAGTGCAGGGGGTCAAGAACGAGCGGTACTTC
V: TRBV27; J: TRBJ2-3; size: NA; D: TRBD2; length: 18; CDR3: CASSLRAGGPGGTDTQYF; DNA: TGTGCCAGCAGTTTAAGAGCGGGAGGACCGGGGGGTACAGATACGCAGTATTTT
V: TRBV7-9; J: TRBJ1-1; size: few; D: NA; length: 13; CDR3: CASSPRPVPEAFF; DNA: TGTGCCAGCAGCCCCCGCCCCGTTCCTGAAGCTTTCTTT
V: TRBV28; J: TRBJ1-4; size: once; D: TRBD1; length: 16; CDR3: CASRVTGVPLDEKLFF; DNA: TGTGCCAGCAGAGTCACAGGGGTCCCACTGGATGAAAAACTGTTTTTT
V: TRBV28; J: TRBJ1-2; size: few; D: NA; length: 15; CDR3: CASSIVGRARNGYTF; DNA: TGTGCCAGCAGTATAGTAGGCCGGGCGAGGAATGGCTACACCTTC
V: TRBV28; J: TRBJ2-3; size: NA; D: NA; length: 16; CDR3: CASSSSDIAGSDTQYF; DNA: TGTGCCAGCAGTTCCTCCGACATCGCGGGATCAGATACGCAGTATTTT
V: TRBV2; J: TRBJ2-2; size: NA; D: TRBD2; length: 16; CDR3: CASSDWTSGVGGELFF; DNA: TGTGCCAGCAGCGACTGGACTAGCGGGGTTGGCGGGGAGCTGTTTTTT
V: TRBV28; J: TRBJ1-2; size: few; D: NA; length: 14; CDR3: CASSFQRANYGYTF; DNA: TGTGCCAGCAGTTTCCAGCGAGCTAACTATGGCTACACCTTC
V: TRBV12-3/TRBV12-4; J: TRBJ2-7; size: few; D: NA; length: 12; CDR3: CASSLGENEQYF; DNA: TGTGCCAGCAGTCTCGGTGAGAACGAGCAGTACTTC
V: TRBV19; J: TRBJ1-2; size: few; D: NA; length: 12; CDR3: CASSVSGVGYTF; DNA: TGTGCCAGTAGTGTCTCAGGGGTCGGCTACACCTTC
V: TRBV19; J: TRBJ1-5; size: NA; D: TRBD1; length: 14; CDR3: CASSPSGGKQPQHF; DNA: TGTGCCAGTAGCCCCTCAGGGGGAAAACAGCCCCAGCATTTT
V: TRBV6-5; J: TRBJ1-6; size: NA; D: NA; length: 13; CDR3: CATHRLQNSPLHF; DNA: TGTGCCACCCACAGATTACAAAATTCACCCCTCCACTTT